Presented here are 23 T cell receptor beta chains from one specimen sequenced in a study of cytomegalovirus exposure and HLA in healthy donors (dated by TCRdb to the late 2010s). The library relied on the immunoSEQ multiplex PCR assay. For the multiplex PCR, a mixture combining 60 forward primers for TCR Vbeta segments and 13 reverse primers for TCR Jbeta segments was used. TCRdb limited this immuneACCESS table to in-frame rearrangements with V and J called. A share of clones is missing; checked studies link under half to unresolved V genes, and the rest is unexplained. This sample holds roughly 190,000 clones; about four fifths were observed only once. The ten largest clones add up to 3.4% of the sample. Sequenced material: PBMCs. These receptors originate from a man between 35 and 55 years old in good health and CMV-seropositive.

This clone occurred a few times. The chain couples TRBV5-1 to TRBJ1-1; perhaps TRBD1 as D (6 bases). The V end lost 0 bases, the J end lost 0 bases, and 15 bases lay between the germline ends. The germline V gene encodes CDR1 SGHRS and CDR2 YFSETQ. The CDR3 spans 17 residues. In DNA, the CDR3 is TGCGCCAGCAGCTTGGCGGGGAGGGGGTCGGTGAACACTGAAGCTTTCTTT. Translating gives CASSLAGRGSVNTEAFF.

This clone has only a few counts. Germline is not matched at one junction end, which may reflect a read error. In DNA form, the CDR3 reads TGTGCCAGCAGCTTAGGGTTCGGGGGAACTGATGAAAAACTGTTTTTT. It yields the protein CASSLGFGGTDEKLFF. The chain links TRBV7-6 to TRBJ1-4, with a weak D call TRBD1 (5 bases). This CDR3 region has 16 residues. CDR1 and CDR2 (germline): SGHVS, FNYEAQ.

The chain joins TRBV5-3 to TRBJ2-7, with D possibly matching TRBD2 (6 bases). TRBV5-3 is assigned to the ORF class and has an uncertain function. V lost 4 bases and J 4 bases, leaving 18 bases between the germline ends. The CDR3 length is 15 residues. DNA for the CDR3: TGTGCCAGAAGCCAGGTACCGTCAGGGAGGTACGAGCAGTACTTC. It yields the protein CARSQVPSGRYEQYF.

The genes are TRBV15 and TRBJ2-1; no clear D gene. Trimming left V 3 bases short and J 3 bases short, with 6 bases between. This CDR3 contains 13 residues. CDR1 and CDR2 (germline): LNHNV, YYDKDF (reference sequence). CDR3 residues: CATSRTFYNEQFF. CDR3 sequence (DNA): TGTGCCACCAGCAGGACTTTCTACAATGAGCAGTTCTTC. Together with reference TRBV15 and TRBJ2-1, the CDR3 gives the full variable domain: DAMVIQNPRYQVTQFGKPVTLSCSQTLNHNVMYWYQQKSSQAPKLLFHYYDKDFNNEADTPDNFQSRRPNTSFCFLDIRSPGLGDTAMYLCATSRTFYNEQFFGPGTRLTVL.

The rearrangement uses TRBV5-1 and TRBJ2-7; 7 bases fit TRBD1. The CDR3 covers 15 residues. Germline-derived CDR1 and CDR2 are SGHRS and YFSETQ. V lost 1 base, J lost 9 bases, and 13 bases stayed unmatched. The CDR3 region is CASSLSGADRARQYF. The CDR3 DNA follows: TGCGCCAGCAGCTTGAGTGGGGCTGACAGGGCTCGGCAGTACTTC.

This clone appeared a few times. The CDR3 loop reads CASSQAGGLGETQYF. CDR3 bases: TGTGCCAGCAGCCAAGCGGGAGGGCTCGGGGAGACCCAGTACTTC. The chain carries TRBV4-2 and TRBJ2-5, with TRBD2 matching 8 bases. This CDR3 has 15 residues. V shed 1 base and J 5 bases; nucleotides not matched to a gene: 6. Germline V gene sequence: CDR1 LGHNA, CDR2 YNFKEQ.

The chain employs TRBV27 and TRBJ1-1; 10 positions match TRBD1. CDR1 MNHEY and CDR2 SMNVEV come from the germline V gene (reference sequence). This CDR3 comprises 14 residues. J was trimmed by 4 bases and V by 5 bases; bases with no gene match: 4. The chain's CDR3 is CASSKRTGGTEAFF. The CDR3 nucleotides are TGTGCCAGCAGTAAAAGGACAGGGGGCACTGAAGCTTTCTTT.

The J gene is TRBJ2-7, the V gene TRBV28, with 8 bases identical to TRBD1. Germline trimming cut 4 bases from V and 4 bases from J; bases unmatched to any gene: 9. This CDR3 region has 15 residues. Germline values: CDR1 MDHEN, CDR2 SYDVKM. The CDR3 DNA reads TGTGCCAGCAGTTCGCCGGGACAGGTGATATACGAGCAGTACTTC. Protein product: CASSSPGQVIYEQYF.

The chain is built from TRBV19 and TRBJ2-5, with D possibly TRBD1 on 5 matching bases. The CDR3 is made up of 11 amino acids. Trimming took 6 bases from V and 6 from J, leaving 8 bases between them. Germline lookup yields CDR1 LNHDA and CDR2 SQIVND (reference sequence). The CDR3 coding sequence is TGTGCCAGTAGGTCAGGGAAGACCCAGTACTTC. Protein sequence: CASRSGKTQYF.

The chain joins TRBV5-4 to TRBJ2-7, with 8 bases that match TRBD1. V was clipped by 4 bases and J by 0 bases; unmatched bases: 6. Germline-derived CDR1 and CDR2 are SGHNT and YYREEE (reference sequence). This CDR3 is 15 amino acids long. CDR3 loop: CASSPPGQVSYEQYF. The CDR3 region has the DNA TGTGCCAGCAGCCCTCCGGGACAGGTCTCCTACGAGCAGTACTTC.

This rearrangement joins TRBV28 to TRBJ2-7, with TRBD1 matching over 7 bases. Germline trimming cut 11 bases from V and 3 bases from J; bases unmatched to any gene: 13. CDR3 length equals 14 residues. Germline assignment: CDR1 MDHEN and CDR2 SYDVKM. The CDR3 nucleotides read TGTGCCGACAGAGGGGGCGCTGGGTGCTACGAGCAGTACTTC. Translated: CADRGGAGCYEQYF.

The chain joins TRBV5-4 to TRBJ2-1; D possibly corresponds to TRBD2 (5 bases). The germline V and J ends were trimmed by 0 bases and 4 bases, with 8 bases remaining between them. The CDR3 runs 14 residues. The germline V gene has CDR1 SGHNT and CDR2 YYREEE (reference sequence). The CDR3 DNA is TGTGCCAGCAGCTTGGACGGGGTATACAATGAGCAGTTCTTC. Its protein is CASSLDGVYNEQFF.

This clone was recorded a few times. The chain combines TRBV7-2 with TRBJ2-3; 13 bases agree with TRBD2. The length of the CDR3 is 15 residues. Trimming cost V 2 bases and J 14 bases; bases outside gene matches: 10. Germline loops: CDR1 SGHTA, CDR2 FQGNSA. The CDR3 DNA sequence: TGTGCCAGCAGCTTAACTAGCGGGGGGGCCGCCTCGGGGTATTTT. It translates to CASSLTSGGAASGYF.

This sequence joins TRBV4-2 and TRBJ1-4, with a tentative D call TRBD1 (5 bases). There are 14 residues in the CDR3. Germline V gene sequence: CDR1 LGHNA, CDR2 YNFKEQ. Trimming stripped 3 bases from V and 8 bases from J, with 13 bases between. CDR3 nucleotide sequence: TGTGCCAGCAGCCAGTCAGGGAAAGCGGAAAAACTGTTTTTT. It translates to CASSQSGKAEKLFF.

CDR3: CASSQFTYEQYF. For the CDR3, the DNA is TGTGCCAGCTCGCAATTTACTTACGAGCAGTACTTC. V gene TRBV18 combines with J gene TRBJ2-7; D call uncertain. Trimming stripped 6 bases from V and 4 bases from J, with 10 bases between. There are 12 residues in the CDR3. The germline V gene encodes CDR1 KGHSH and CDR2 LQKENI.

The sample holds many counts of this clone. The rearrangement uses TRBV27 and TRBJ1-2; D remains unclear. Germline-derived CDR1 and CDR2 are MNHEY and SMNVEV (reference sequence). Trimming cost V 0 bases and J 7 bases, with 15 bases left between them. CDR3 length equals 15 residues. The CDR3 DNA reads as TGTGCCAGCAGTTTATCGGCAGGAGGGTTTGCTGGCTACACCTTC. It translates to CASSLSAGGFAGYTF.

This clone is a singleton in its sample. This chain connects TRBV7-9 to TRBJ2-5; D unclear. The germline V gene has CDR1 SEHNR and CDR2 FQNEAQ (reference sequence). This CDR3 has 16 amino acids. V lost 3 bases and J 2 bases, leaving 16 bases between the germline ends. Here the CDR3 reads CASSFSSPGSQETQYF. The CDR3 region has the DNA TGTGCCAGCAGCTTTTCATCCCCCGGGTCTCAAGAGACCCAGTACTTC.

The chain links TRBV9 to TRBJ1-4; 8 positions agree with TRBD1. The CDR3 is 14 amino acids. The germline V gene has CDR1 SGDLS and CDR2 YYNGEE. The V segment lost 4 bases and the J segment 7 bases; nucleotides outside the gene matches: 6. The CDR3 coding sequence is TGTGCCAGCAGCCACGGACAGGGTAGTGAAAAACTGTTTTTT. As protein: CASSHGQGSEKLFF.

The chain joins TRBV7-9 to TRBJ2-7, with D possibly matching TRBD1 (6 bases). CDR1 and CDR2 (germline): SEHNR, FQNEAQ (reference sequence). V lost 5 bases and J lost 7, with 15 bases in between. The CDR3 spans 13 residues. The CDR3 loop reads CASSTGQRREQYF. In DNA form, the CDR3 reads TGTGCCAGCAGCACCGGACAGAGGAGAGAGCAGTACTTC.

The CDR3 DNA reads as TGTGCCAGCTCACCAGTAGGGGCCACTGGGGCCAACGTCCTGACTTTC. Its translation: CASSPVGATGANVLTF. The chain employs TRBV18 and TRBJ2-6; a possible D gene is TRBD1 (5 bases). V was cut by 2 bases and J by 2 bases, with 10 bases left in between. Germline assignment: CDR1 KGHSH and CDR2 LQKENI. The length of the CDR3 is 16 residues. The full variable domain, rest sourced from reference TRBV18 and TRBJ2-6, is NAGVMQNPRHLVRRRGQEARLRCSPMKGHSHVYWYRQLPEEGLKFMVYLQKENIIDESGMPKERFSAEFPKEGPSILRIQQVVRGDSAAYFCASSPVGATGANVLTFGAGSRLTVL.

This clone has a handful of counts. The chain links TRBV6-5 to TRBJ2-3, with a weak D call TRBD1 (6 bases). CDR3 length: 15 amino acids. The germline V and J ends were trimmed by 8 bases and 2 bases, with 17 bases remaining between them. Germline V lookup: CDR1 MNHEY, CDR2 SVGAGI. The CDR3 DNA follows: TGTGCCAGCCTCCCCGGACAGTCTAACACAGATACGCAGTATTTT. It specifies CASLPGQSNTDTQYF.

This clone was observed a single time. The CDR3 loop reads CSVESGTSPTAGELFF. CDR3 bases: TGCAGCGTTGAATCGGGGACTAGCCCTACCGCCGGGGAGCTGTTTTTT. The rearrangement uses TRBV29-1 and TRBJ2-2; 9 nucleotides align to TRBD2. V shed 2 bases, J shed 6 bases, and the junction held 10 bases outside the gene matches. This CDR3 is built from 16 residues. From germline, CDR1 is SQVTM and CDR2 ANQGSEA.

The chain combines TRBV14 with TRBJ1-2; the D is unclear. Germline values: CDR1 SGHDN, CDR2 FVKESK. Trimming cost V 1 base and J 8 bases, with 14 bases left between them. The CDR3 is 14 amino acids. CDR3 region: CASSQGVRLSGYTF. The CDR3 DNA follows: TGTGCCAGCAGCCAAGGAGTCAGGCTCAGCGGCTACACCTTC.